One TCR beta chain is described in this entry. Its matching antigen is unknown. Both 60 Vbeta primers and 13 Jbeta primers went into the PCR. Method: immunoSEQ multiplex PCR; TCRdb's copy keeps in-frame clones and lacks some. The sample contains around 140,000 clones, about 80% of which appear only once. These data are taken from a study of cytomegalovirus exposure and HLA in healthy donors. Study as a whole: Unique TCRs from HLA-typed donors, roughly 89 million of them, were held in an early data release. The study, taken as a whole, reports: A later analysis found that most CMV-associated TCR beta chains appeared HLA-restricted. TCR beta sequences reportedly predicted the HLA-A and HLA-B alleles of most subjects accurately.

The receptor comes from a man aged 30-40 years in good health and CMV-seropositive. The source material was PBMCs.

Here the CDR3 DNA reads TGTGCCAGCAGTTTAAATTACGGAATAGCGGGAACAGCTGAGCAGTTCTTC. It translates to CASSLNYGIAGTAEQFF. V gene TRBV27 combines with J gene TRBJ2-1, with 8 positions matching TRBD2. J lost 9 bases, V lost 2 bases, and 15 bases had no gene match. Germline CDR1 and CDR2: MNHEY and SMNVEV (reference sequence). The CDR3 spans 17 residues.